Presented here are 8 T cell receptor beta chains from one specimen sequenced in a study of T cells in Graves' hyperthyroidism and ophthalmopathy. Template material for amplifying TCR beta CDR3 regions consisted of RNA transcripts. Using the HTBI primer set, a first-round RT-PCR was run on the TCR CDR3. MiXCR, applied by TCRdb to the multiplex PCR reads, yields one record per CDR3 protein. The table shows about 700,000 distinct CDR3 sequences, with 12% to 15% occurring only once. Sequencing was performed on blood. The receptors come from a woman under 30 with Graves' hyperthyroidism.

In this sample, this clonotype turned up many times. The chain employs TRBV29-1 and TRBJ2-7, with a weak D call TRBD1 (5 bases). The germline V gene has CDR1 SQVTM and CDR2 ANQGSEA. The CDR3 has 15 residues. Trimming took off 5 bases at V and 0 bases at J, with 17 bases between the two ends. The CDR3 coding sequence is TGCAGCGTTTCCCTGCCAGGCAGGGCCTCCTACGAGCAGTACTTC. Translation: CSVSLPGRASYEQYF.

This clonotype was counted between two and nine times. The gene calls are TRBV12-3 or TRBV12-4 and TRBJ1-6, with D tentatively TRBD1 (6 bases). The CDR3 runs to 15 residues. V was cut by 5 bases and J by 7 bases, with 15 bases left in between. CDR3 sequence reads: CASSPRGAGNSPLHF. The DNA for the CDR3 is TGTGCCAGCAGTCCGCGGGGGGCAGGGAATTCACCCCTCCACTTT.

At least ten counts were recorded for this clonotype. The chain combines TRBV2 with TRBJ2-7; D call uncertain. Germline V gene lookup returns CDR1 SNHLY and CDR2 FYNNEI. The CDR3 runs to 12 residues. Trimming shortened V by 6 bases and J by 3 bases, and 9 bases separated the two germline ends. In DNA form, the CDR3 reads TGTGCCAGCAGCGACGATAGCTACGAGCAGTACTTC. This sequence encodes CASSDDSYEQYF.

This clonotype was seen ten or more times. The chain uses TRBV7-9 and TRBJ2-5; 7 bases are shared with TRBD2. Germline V CDR1 and CDR2: SEHNR, FQNEAQ (reference sequence). After removal of 6 bases from V and 5 bases from J, the junction contained 9 bases not matched to a gene. The CDR3 sequence is 14 residues long. The CDR3 is CASRSLAVGETQYF. The CDR3 DNA reads as TGTGCCAGCAGGTCTCTAGCGGTAGGGGAGACCCAGTACTTC.

This clonotype showed up many times. The V call is TRBV3-1, the J call TRBJ2-7; no clear D gene. V was trimmed by 0 bases and J by 4 bases, leaving 10 bases between them. The germline CDR1 and CDR2 sequences are LGHDT and YNNKEL (reference sequence). The CDR3 consists of 14 residues. This CDR3 is CASSQEGIFYEQYF. CDR3 bases: TGTGCCAGCAGCCAAGAAGGCATCTTTTACGAGCAGTACTTC.

This clonotype was recorded at least ten times. V usage is TRBV12-3 or TRBV12-4 and J usage is TRBJ1-1, with D perhaps TRBD1 (5 bases). The V end was cut by 6 bases, the J end by 5 bases, with 25 bases between. This CDR3 has 17 residues. The CDR3 DNA reads TGTGCCAGCAGCCCCACGCCGGGACGCCGTCTTGGAACTGAAGCTTTCTTT. This encodes CASSPTPGRRLGTEAFF.

Ten or more counts support this clonotype. This chain connects TRBV4-1 to TRBJ2-7, with D possibly called TRBD1 or TRBD2 (6 bases each). This CDR3 has 19 residues. Germline assignment: CDR1 MGHRA and CDR2 YSYEKL. The V and J ends lost 0 bases and 6 bases respectively, with 27 bases between them. The CDR3 nucleotides are TGCGCCAGCAGCCAAGAAGGAGGTCGGTTTGGCGGGAAAGGGGGCGAGCAGTACTTC. Translating gives CASSQEGGRFGGKGGEQYF.

The sample holds a few counts of this clonotype. This sequence joins TRBV15 and TRBJ2-1; TRBD2 matches at 14 bases. Germline V gene data show CDR1 as LNHNV and CDR2 as YYDKDF (reference sequence). The CDR3 runs to 17 residues. With 2 bases clipped from V and 8 bases from J, the junction kept 8 bases outside the gene matches. CDR3 sequence: CATSRTGLAGAPDEQFF. DNA of the CDR3: TGTGCCACCAGCAGAACGGGACTAGCGGGAGCACCCGATGAGCAGTTCTTC.